Each of the 25 T cell receptor beta chains below was sequenced from the same sample in a study of PD-L1 blockade in urothelial cancer. Sequenced by immunoSEQ multiplex PCR; TCRdb stores in-frame clones only, minus some. The data contain some 29,000 clones, about 88% of them singletons. The sample consisted of PBMCs, taken around atezolizumab (anti-PD-L1) treatment. The receptor set was obtained from a man in his fifties or sixties with urothelial cancer.

This chain links TRBV27 with TRBJ2-1, with a possible D match to TRBD2 (5 bases). Germline V gene data show CDR1 as MNHEY and CDR2 as SMNVEV (reference sequence). This CDR3 has 14 residues. Trimming removed 6 bases from V and 1 base from J, with 10 bases in between. For the CDR3, the DNA is TGTGCCAGCAGGCTACGGGAATCCTACAATGAGCAGTTCTTC. Translated: CASRLRESYNEQFF.

The genes are TRBV6-6 and TRBJ2-2; 7 bases fit TRBD1. Germline CDR1 is MNHNY and CDR2 is SVGAGI (reference sequence). V trimming: 2 bases; J trimming: 9 bases; junction bases outside the gene matches: 3. This CDR3 has 13 amino acids. The CDR3 loop is CASSYLTGWELFF. CDR3 nucleotide sequence: TGTGCCAGCAGTTACCTGACAGGGTGGGAGCTGTTTTTT.

This clone appeared once. The rearrangement links TRBV7-9 to TRBJ2-7; 7 bases agree with TRBD1. Trimming removed 6 bases from V and 4 bases from J; junction bases left unmatched: 6. The CDR3 length is 13 residues. Germline V lookup: CDR1 SEHNR, CDR2 FQNEAQ (reference sequence). Written as DNA, the CDR3 is TGTGCCAGCAGGCCGAGGGGGCTATACGAGCAGTACTTC. It yields the protein CASRPRGLYEQYF.

This chain uses TRBV27 with TRBJ2-1, with TRBD2 identical over 8 bases. Germline CDR1 reads MNHEY; CDR2 reads SMNVEV (reference sequence). J was trimmed by 9 bases and V by 4 bases; bases with no gene match: 17. The CDR3 covers 17 residues. CDR3 loop: CASSSPPKAGVLREQFF. The DNA for the CDR3 is TGTGCCAGCAGTTCCCCGCCGAAAGCGGGAGTCCTTCGTGAGCAGTTCTTC.

This rearrangement joins TRBV19 to TRBJ1-5; 10 bases align to TRBD1. With V trimmed by 0 bases and J by 6 bases, 5 bases remained unmatched. This CDR3 spans 16 amino acids. The germline V gene has CDR1 LNHDA and CDR2 SQIVND (reference sequence). The CDR3 reads CASSIESGTGAQPQHF. CDR3 DNA sequence: TGTGCCAGTAGTATAGAATCCGGGACAGGGGCTCAGCCCCAGCATTTT. The full variable domain, in which reference TRBV19 and TRBJ1-5 provide the parts outside the CDR3, is DGGITQSPKYLFRKEGQNVTLSCEQNLNHDAMYWYRQDPGQGLRLIYYSQIVNDFQKGDIAEGYSVSREKKESFPLTVTSAQKNPTAFYLCASSIESGTGAQPQHFGDGTRLSIL.

CDR3 residues: CASHRVSGANVLTF. Written as DNA, the CDR3 is TGTGCCAGCCACAGGGTCTCTGGGGCCAACGTCCTGACTTTC. The chain recombines TRBV2 with TRBJ2-6; a weak D match, TRBD1 (6 bases). Looked up from germline, CDR1 is SNHLY and CDR2 is FYNNEI. CDR3 length: 14 amino acids. Trimming removed 8 bases from V and 0 bases from J, with 8 bases in between.

The chain uses TRBV7-9 and TRBJ1-2, with D perhaps matching TRBD1 (6 bases). CDR3 size: 13 residues. V lost 5 bases to trimming and J lost 2 bases, with 9 bases between them. Germline assignment: CDR1 SEHNR and CDR2 FQNEAQ (reference sequence). The CDR3 DNA reads as TGTGCCAGCAGCCCACAGGGAAACTATGGCTACACCTTC. Protein sequence: CASSPQGNYGYTF.

The chain couples TRBV28 to TRBJ1-5; the match to TRBD1 covers 9 bases. Germline V CDR1 and CDR2: MDHEN, SYDVKM. CDR3 length equals 14 residues. The V gene end was trimmed by 5 bases and the J gene end by 6 bases; junction bases not matched to a gene: 5. The CDR3 reads CASSDTGGPQPQHF. The CDR3 DNA reads as TGTGCCAGCAGTGATACAGGGGGCCCTCAGCCCCAGCATTTT.

The J gene is TRBJ1-5, the V gene TRBV7-8; D ambiguous. Germline V gene data show CDR1 as SGHVS and CDR2 as FQNEAQ. Trimming stripped 0 bases from V and 6 bases from J, with 21 bases between. This CDR3 region has 18 residues. CDR3 sequence reads: CASSLASLAAAQSQPQHF. The CDR3, as DNA: TGTGCCAGCAGCTTAGCGAGTCTTGCGGCAGCCCAGAGTCAGCCCCAGCATTTT.

V gene TRBV27 combines with J gene TRBJ1-5; D unresolved. This CDR3 has 18 amino acids. V lost 7 bases to trimming and J lost 0 bases, with 22 bases between them. Germline CDR1 reads MNHEY; CDR2 reads SMNVEV (reference sequence). The CDR3 sequence is CASNPQVFRRDSNQPQHF. The CDR3 DNA is TGTGCCAGCAACCCCCAGGTCTTCAGGAGGGATAGCAATCAGCCCCAGCATTTT.

V usage is TRBV9 and J usage is TRBJ2-1; 12 nucleotides line up with TRBD2. This CDR3 is built from 17 residues. CDR1 is SGDLS and CDR2 is YYNGEE in the germline V gene. V was pared by 3 bases and J by 0 bases, with 4 bases of the junction left unmatched. Here the CDR3 reads CASSGRTSGVSYNEQFF. CDR3 in DNA: TGTGCCAGCAGCGGCAGGACTAGCGGGGTCTCCTACAATGAGCAGTTCTTC. Full variable domain (missing parts from reference TRBV9 and TRBJ2-1): DSGVTQTPKHLITATGQRVTLRCSPRSGDLSVYWYQQSLDQGLQFLIQYYNGEERAKGNILERFSAQQFPDLHSELNLSSLELGDSALYFCASSGRTSGVSYNEQFFGPGTRLTVL.

The chain combines TRBV28 with TRBJ2-5; no definite D call. V gave up 3 bases and J gave up 4 bases, with 6 bases separating them. CDR1 is MDHEN and CDR2 is SYDVKM in the germline V gene. This CDR3 has 12 residues. The CDR3 loop is CASSLTGETQYF. Here the CDR3 DNA reads TGTGCCAGCAGTTTGACGGGAGAGACCCAGTACTTC.

This clone was detected once. This chain connects TRBV28 to TRBJ1-5; D possibly corresponds to TRBD1 (6 bases). Trimming pared 4 bases from V and 7 bases from J, leaving 20 bases between. This CDR3 has 16 amino acids. Germline CDR1 reads MDHEN; CDR2 reads SYDVKM. The chain's CDR3 is CASSSPRGQAGQPQHF. The CDR3 DNA reads as TGTGCCAGCAGTTCCCCGCGGGGGCAGGCGGGGCAGCCCCAGCATTTT. The full variable domain, in which reference TRBV28 and TRBJ1-5 provide the parts outside the CDR3, is DVKVTQSSRYLVKRTGEKVFLECVQDMDHENMFWYRQDPGLGLRLIYFSYDVKMKEKGDIPEGYSVSREKKERFSLILESASTNQTSMYLCASSSPRGQAGQPQHFGDGTRLSIL.

The chain carries TRBV7-2 and TRBJ1-4; D is perhaps TRBD1 (6 bases). This CDR3 contains 13 residues. Germline assignment: CDR1 SGHTA and CDR2 FQGNSA. The V end lost 5 bases, the J end lost 8 bases, and 12 bases lay between the germline ends. Here the CDR3 reads CASSLAGEEKLFF. The CDR3 DNA reads as TGTGCCAGCAGCCTGGCAGGGGAGGAAAAACTGTTTTTT.

The gene calls are TRBV19 and TRBJ2-1; TRBD2 matches at 10 bases. Trimming cost V 7 bases and J 6 bases; bases outside gene matches: 12. This CDR3 is built from 16 residues. Germline-derived CDR1 and CDR2 are LNHDA and SQIVND (reference sequence). The CDR3 sequence is CASIPASGRGGNEQFF. The CDR3 nucleotides are TGTGCCAGTATCCCCGCAAGCGGGAGGGGAGGCAATGAGCAGTTCTTC.

The CDR3 sequence: CASSEGQYTEAFF. Here the CDR3 DNA reads TGCGCCAGCAGCGAGGGACAATACACTGAAGCTTTCTTT. This chain uses TRBV5-1 with TRBJ1-1; tentative D call: TRBD1 (6 bases). The CDR3 is 13 amino acids. Deletions cut 4 bases from V and 3 bases from J, with 10 bases between. Germline CDR1 SGHRS, CDR2 YFSETQ.

The chain couples TRBV15 to TRBJ2-1; 7 nucleotides match TRBD1. The CDR3 contains 14 residues. Germline V gene sequence: CDR1 LNHNV, CDR2 YYDKDF (reference sequence). Trimming took 1 base from V and 7 from J; bases not matched to a gene: 4. CDR3 sequence reads: CATSRGTGANEQFF. The CDR3 DNA reads as TGTGCCACCAGCAGAGGCACAGGGGCAAATGAGCAGTTCTTC.

V gene TRBV7-9 combines with J gene TRBJ2-1; D uncertain. Deletions cut 3 bases from V and 2 bases from J, with 5 bases between. Germline CDR1 is SEHNR and CDR2 is FQNEAQ (reference sequence). This CDR3 is 13 amino acids long. The CDR3 loop reads CASSFLAYNEQFF. In DNA form, the CDR3 reads TGTGCCAGCAGCTTCCTAGCCTACAATGAGCAGTTCTTC.

This clone was picked up a small number of times. The chain combines TRBV27 with TRBJ2-3; a weak D match, TRBD1 (5 bases). Germline CDR1 reads MNHEY; CDR2 reads SMNVEV (reference sequence). There are 15 residues in the CDR3. Trimming shortened V by 5 bases and J by 6 bases, and 18 bases separated the two germline ends. This chain's CDR3 is CASSPRQFALDTQYF. DNA for the CDR3: TGTGCCAGCAGTCCCCGACAGTTTGCCCTGGATACGCAGTATTTT.

The sample holds one count of this clone. V usage is TRBV5-1 and J usage is TRBJ2-2, with 8 bases aligning to TRBD1. In germline, CDR1 is SGHRS, CDR2 YFSETQ. CDR3 size: 14 residues. The V and J ends lost 4 bases and 7 bases, in that order; junction bases with no gene match: 6. The CDR3 is CASSPGQGVGELFF. In DNA, the CDR3 is TGCGCCAGCAGCCCCGGACAGGGAGTCGGGGAGCTGTTTTTT.

The chain links TRBV7-2 to TRBJ2-7; TRBD2 might be the D (5 bases). The CDR3 contains 12 residues. V was pared by 7 bases and J by 3 bases, with 10 bases between. Looked up from germline, CDR1 is SGHTA and CDR2 is FQGNSA. CDR3 protein: CASTNRGYEQYF. Written as DNA, the CDR3 is TGTGCCAGCACCAACCGGGGCTACGAGCAGTACTTC.

The rearrangement uses TRBV11-2 and TRBJ1-6, with a weak D call TRBD1 (5 bases). The CDR3 has 14 residues. Germline loops: CDR1 SGHAT, CDR2 FQNNGV. With 2 bases removed from V and 3 bases from J, the gap between germline ends came to 5 bases. CDR3 coding DNA: TGTGCCAGCAGCTTACAGGGCTATAATTCACCCCTCCACTTT. Protein sequence: CASSLQGYNSPLHF.

The chain combines TRBV27 with TRBJ2-1; 16 bases align to TRBD2. V was clipped by 6 bases and J by 6 bases; unmatched bases: 14. Germline CDR1 reads MNHEY; CDR2 reads SMNVEV (reference sequence). This CDR3 spans 19 amino acids. The CDR3 nucleotides read TGTGCCAGCAGACCCCTATTAGGGGGACTAGCGGGAGGGCCCAATGAGCAGTTCTTC. This translates into CASRPLLGGLAGGPNEQFF.

Only a few counts were recorded for this clone. V and J are TRBV29-1 and TRBJ2-5; TRBD2 might be the D (6 bases). The CDR3 runs 11 residues. V was clipped by 4 bases and J by 6 bases, with 9 bases between them. Germline V gene sequence: CDR1 SQVTM, CDR2 ANQGSEA. The CDR3 DNA reads as TGCAGCGTTGGCGGGGAGAAGACCCAGTACTTC. Amino acid sequence: CSVGGEKTQYF.

This sequence joins TRBV7-6 and TRBJ2-3; D is perhaps TRBD2 (6 bases). Trimming stripped 4 bases from V and 0 bases from J, with 17 bases between. CDR1 is SGHVS and CDR2 is FNYEAQ in the germline V gene. The length of the CDR3 is 17 residues. CDR3 nucleotides: TGTGCCAGCAGCTGGGGACTTGTTGTTCCTAGCACAGATACGCAGTATTTT. Residues: CASSWGLVVPSTDTQYF.